This T cell receptor beta chain was retrieved from a study of cytomegalovirus exposure and HLA in healthy donors listed by TCRdb under 2017. Background on the whole study: An earlier analysis of roughly 610 of the donors reported under 300 Gb of sequence data and some 110 million unique TCR beta sequences obtained from around 180 million T cells. The study combined high-throughput TCR immunosequencing, statistical association of individual TCRs with disease status, and machine learning to predict cytomegalovirus infection status. The study aimed to test whether cataloging public T cell receptors could reveal signatures of past pathogen exposure. A later genetic analysis took genome-wide SNP genotypes for about 55% of the 666 donors and used that subset as a discovery cohort. Donor age, sex, ethnicity and CMV serostatus were collected together with the repertoire data. Across approximately 420 genotyped donors of the cohort, an average of roughly 200,000 unique TCR beta nucleotide sequences per donor were sequenced, and 15% to 20% of those sequences were non-productive. An early release covering 550 to 700 HLA-typed donors comprised about 300 gigabases of sequencing data and about 90 million unique TCR sequences. Four or five DR-DQ haplotypes were treated as single units for association and clustering because of strong linkage in the cohort. Besides the first cohort of around 670 subjects, a separate validation cohort made up of roughly 120 different subjects was used. The genetic ancestry cluster associated with self-reported Caucasian donors included 81% of the approximately 430 genotyped donors. The study used immunosequencing to profile the T cell repertoires of around 600 subjects and linked those repertoires to cytomegalovirus serostatus. A later analysis re-analyzed previously published TCR beta repertoires from about 730 donors and added high-resolution HLA genotyping to study TCR occurrence patterns. Every discovery cohort repertoire had been produced on one sequencing platform. To decide whether each TCR beta V gene segment behaved as functional or pseudogenic, an earlier analysis of some 580 of the donors relied on high-throughput TCR beta sequencing. HLA typing included class I and class II loci at four-digit resolution. Typing coverage varied by locus: roughly 620-640 donors for A, B, C, DRB1 and DQB1; more than 500 for DQA1; over 600 for DPA1; around 490 for DPB1. Rather than drawing on any new phenotypic data, the later analysis identified candidate immune exposures from TCR beta sequences and the way those sequences occurred across donors.

What the research found in general, with its limitations: The study gave a list of 150 to 200 TCR beta chains associated with cytomegalovirus. A later genetic analysis reported fewer N-insertions in productive TCRs among donors in an Asian-associated ancestry cluster than the roughly 620-donor mean. Compared with equally common non-associated chains, HLA-associated TCR beta chains in a later analysis were more clonally expanded and had lower generation probabilities. Some IMGT-functional V segments, including TRBV6-2 and TRBV6-3, could not be told apart with the 87-base-pair reads, so those segments were excluded. The classifier was reported to diagnose cytomegalovirus status with high specificity and sensitivity in both the original and validation cohorts. Because HLA typing was missing for some donors at each locus, association tests included only the typed subset. The authors suggested that the approach could potentially be generalized to other disease states and immunological phenotypes. A further reported finding was that TCR beta sequences accurately predicted the HLA-A and HLA-B alleles for most subjects in the first cohort. For the cohort, immune exposure information was limited to CMV serostatus. The presence/absence analyses assumed that sequencing depth was roughly uniform across donors, and that assumption may not be true. In vitro tests confirmed that a few of the cytomegalovirus-associated TCR beta chains recognize cytomegalovirus antigens. Correlated functional status among segregating V segments might reflect linkage disequilibrium, but an unknown experimental factor could not be ruled out. In a later analysis, TCR association rates were found to vary across HLA loci, with the most associated TCRs seen for DRB1 alleles and the fewest for HLA-C alleles. A group of highly shared sequence variants was considered likely to be a technical artifact of the sequencing pipeline. An earlier analysis of approximately 540 of the donors showed that most TCR beta V segments appeared in productive rearrangements either about 87% or about 30% of the time, which broadly matched IMGT annotations. This cohort had only TCR beta chains sequenced, and the lack of alpha or paired-chain data limited which features could be detected. A later analysis reported that several top co-occurrence clusters appeared linked to parvovirus B19, influenza, CMV and Epstein-Barr virus. Strong co-occurrence of HLA alleles, especially DR and DQ, made assigning TCR associations to individual alleles difficult. In a later genetic analysis, a missense DCLRE1C variant was associated with V-gene and J-gene trimming of TCR beta chains, and the association was replicated in an independent cohort. Because counts were too low, approximately 15 rarely observed V segments, including chromosome 9 orphons, were excluded from the earlier analysis of 587 of the donors. Most CMV-associated TCR beta chains appeared to be HLA-restricted in a later analysis, and the HLA associations seemed to be driven largely by CMV exposure. In a later analysis, some 18,000 TCR beta sequences were associated with specific HLA alleles at a false discovery rate of 0.05. Most TCR sequences were seen in very few donors, while some public TCRs were found in many individuals.

Note on this clone: Its antigen specificity is not known. A single base separates this from a much larger clone, so it may be a read error.

In total, around 600 healthy bone marrow donors made up the cohort. All cohort members were sampled while nominally healthy, although unrecorded immune exposures were likely present. The donor tested CMV seropositive, placing the donor among the 289 seropositive members of the cohort. A peripheral blood sample was provided by each donor, and peripheral blood mononuclear cells were used for TCR beta sequencing. Genomic DNA extraction from the blood cell samples was performed with the Qiagen DNeasy Blood Extraction Kit. CDR1 and CDR2 were assigned from the germline V gene as MNHEY and SVGAGI. The CDR3 contains 15 residues, cysteine and phenylalanine counted. The entry retains the CDR3 DNA only, 45 bases that are in frame from base 1. The method was the immunoSEQ multiplex PCR assay. A mixture of 60 forward primers for TCR Vbeta segments and 13 reverse primers for TCR Jbeta segments was used in the multiplex PCR. The CDR3 region of rearranged TCR beta genes was amplified from genomic DNA by a multiplex PCR assay. The amplified TCR beta libraries were sequenced on the Illumina HiSeq System as 87-base-pair reads. Per the authors' processing: A later analysis counted about 80 million unique TCR beta chains across the 666 repertoires, and around 12 million of these chains were shared by at least two donors. A nearest-neighbor algorithm error-corrected the raw reads and collapsed the reads into unique sequences, merging closely related sequences to remove PCR and sequencing errors. CDR3 sequences were aligned to IMGT reference sequences to assign V, D and J gene segments. For a sequence to be retained, at least a six-nucleotide match to both a V gene segment and a J gene segment was required. A rearrangement was called productive if the CDR3 had no stop codons and remained in frame with V and J, and every other rearrangement was called non-productive. CDR3 was defined according to IMGT convention as the region running from the second conserved V-encoded cysteine to the conserved J-encoded phenylalanine. The earlier analysis of some 540 of the donors excluded any sequence lacking an unambiguous match to a single V gene segment. An earlier analysis of fewer than 750 of the donors called V segments functional above 56.7% productive rearrangements and segregating when the between-donor standard deviation exceeded 5%. A statistical classification framework was built to diagnose cytomegalovirus status from the catalog of TCR beta chain sequences. In a later analysis, TCR nucleotide sequences were compared against IMGT/GENE-DB human TR gene sequences so that V and J genes could be assigned. Using the TCRdist pipeline, a later analysis assigned CDR3 sequences along with most-parsimonious VDJ recombination scenarios. In a later analysis, each TCR beta chain was defined by its CDR3 amino acid sequence together with its V-gene family, and reads lacking a unique V-gene family were excluded. A later analysis removed 450 to 600 highly shared, low-generation-probability nucleotide sequences to deal with suspected cross-contamination and a sequencing artifact. In a later analysis, a clonal expansion index for each public chain was calculated from normalized within-repertoire ranks of inferred template counts. In a later analysis, generation probabilities were computed using a VDJ recombination model fitted to out-of-frame rearrangements, and the results were checked against IGoR. In a later analysis, TCR-TCR, TCR-HLA and TCR-CMV co-occurrence was scored with hypergeometric tests, and a repertoire-size bias correction was applied to TCR pairs. False discovery rates were estimated in a later analysis by permuting HLA or CMV assignments 20 times. In a later analysis, co-occurring TCRs were grouped with DBSCAN, and TCRdist sequence similarity was added when clustering was performed within HLA-allele-positive subsets. Repertoires with fewer than 30,000 or more than 120,000 public chains, plus five repertoires with anomalous nucleotide sharing, were excluded from co-occurrence clustering. TCRdb re-hosts the immuneACCESS table, in-frame sequences only. Its copies lack some clones; in the studies checked, an unresolved V gene accounts for under half of them, and the cause for the rest is not known. The V and J calls and clone size are taken from that table; D and trimming were inferred from the DNA. This sample gives tens of thousands of clones in total; 76% of them show up just once. The ten largest clones add up to about 8% of the sample.

The chain links TRBV6-5 with TRBJ1-2; no D gene can be assigned with confidence. Source material: PBMCs. This clonotype was sampled from a woman aged 25 to 39 in good health and CMV-seropositive. At the DNA level, the sequence is TGTGCCAGCAGTTACTCCCCCTCGGGGTCCTATGGCTACCCCTTC. This codes for CASSYSPSGSYGYPF.